This T cell receptor beta chain is drawn from a study of Graves' ophthalmopathy and Graves' hyperthyroidism. In this cohort, patients with other autoimmune diseases, uncontrolled infections, pregnancy or lactation were excluded. CDR1 is SGHAT and CDR2 is FQNNGV in the germline V gene. Trimming removed 3 bases from V and 4 bases from J, with 12 bases in between. This CDR3 spans 15 amino acids. RNA transcripts yielded amplified TCR beta CDR3 regions. First-round RT-PCR used HTBI primers; second-round multiplex PCR followed. One entry per CDR3 protein, called by TCRdb with MiXCR from the multiplex PCR reads. The data show fewer than 650,000 distinct CDR3 sequences, 22% seen once.

V is TRBV11-2 and J is TRBJ2-2; D not certain. What was sequenced was peripheral blood. This TCR was recovered from a woman between 18 and 30 years old with stable Graves' hyperthyroidism. Some clones in this sample may be carry-over from other donors' samples. The CDR3 region is CASSFAESGTGELFF. The DNA for the CDR3 is TGTGCCAGCAGCTTTGCCGAGTCGGGCACCGGGGAGCTGTTTTTT.